The 21 T cell receptor beta chains below come from one sample, sequenced in a study of cytomegalovirus exposure and HLA in healthy donors. Profiled with immunoSEQ multiplex PCR; TCRdb holds only in-frame clones, not every one. Among some 170,000 clones listed, roughly nine tenths were seen once. The sample was PBMCs. These receptors all come from a woman in her 30s in good health and CMV-seronegative.

The count of this clone is one. The same CDR3 can be traced to other DNA sequences in this sample. The V gene is TRBV7-9, the J gene TRBJ1-2; the D is unclear. The CDR3 covers 14 residues. Germline CDR1 SEHNR, CDR2 FQNEAQ (reference sequence). V was shortened by 0 bases and J by 2 bases, with 7 bases between the two germline ends. The CDR3 is CASSLAQKNYGYTF. The CDR3 bases are TGTGCCAGCAGCTTAGCACAGAAGAACTATGGCTACACCTTC.

The V gene is TRBV9, the J gene TRBJ2-1; 7 positions agree with TRBD1. The V segment lost 0 bases and the J segment 0 bases; nucleotides outside the gene matches: 3. The CDR3 contains 16 residues. The germline V gene encodes CDR1 SGDLS and CDR2 YYNGEE. The CDR3 region has the DNA TGTGCCAGCAGCGTAGAGGGACAGAGCTCCTACAATGAGCAGTTCTTC. Translating gives CASSVEGQSSYNEQFF.

The CDR3 DNA follows: TGTGCCAGCAGCGTAGGTGGCAGCCCCTACCAAGAGACCCAGTACTTC. Residues: CASSVGGSPYQETQYF. V usage is TRBV9 and J usage is TRBJ2-5; D is uncertain. The CDR3 is 16 amino acids. Looked up from germline, CDR1 is SGDLS and CDR2 is YYNGEE. Trimming stripped 0 bases from V and 0 bases from J, with 12 bases between.

This sequence joins TRBV19 and TRBJ1-5, with D perhaps TRBD1 (5 bases). The CDR3 loop spans 14 amino acids. Between the trimmed V and J ends, which lost 3 bases and 9 bases, there was a span of 15 bases. The V gene's germline CDR1 is LNHDA and CDR2 SQIVND (reference sequence). The CDR3 sequence: CASSMGVGSRPQHF. CDR3 nucleotide sequence: TGTGCCAGTAGTATGGGGGTGGGGAGCCGGCCCCAGCATTTT.

The rearrangement links TRBV5-1 to TRBJ2-7; TRBD2 agrees at 8 bases. Germline values: CDR1 SGHRS, CDR2 YFSETQ. The junction had 1 base not matched to a gene; V was cut back by 1 base and J by 4 bases. The CDR3 runs 13 residues. The CDR3 region is CASSLTSGYEQYF. In nucleotides, the CDR3 is TGCGCCAGCAGCTTGACTAGCGGTTACGAGCAGTACTTC.

The genes are TRBV28 and TRBJ1-4; 9 bases fit TRBD1. After removal of 4 bases from V and 4 bases from J, the junction contained 4 bases not matched to a gene. The germline gives CDR1 MDHEN, CDR2 SYDVKM. CDR3 size: 15 residues. CDR3 loop: CASSYTGGLNEKLFF. Written as DNA, the CDR3 is TGTGCCAGCAGTTACACAGGGGGCCTTAATGAAAAACTGTTTTTT.

V and J are TRBV5-1 and TRBJ2-3; 9 nucleotides align to TRBD2. The CDR3 length is 17 residues. V shed 5 bases, J shed 2 bases, and the junction held 12 bases outside the gene matches. Looked up from germline, CDR1 is SGHRS and CDR2 is YFSETQ. The CDR3 bases are TGCGCCAGCAGGACTGCGGGGGGGCCCTTTCTCACAGATACGCAGTATTTT. This sequence encodes CASRTAGGPFLTDTQYF.

This clone was detected once. J is TRBJ2-3 and V is TRBV11-2; D gene unclear. V lost 4 bases, J lost 0 bases, and 11 bases lay in between. Germline V CDR1 and CDR2: SGHAT, FQNNGV. CDR3 size: 15 residues. The CDR3 coding sequence is TGTGCCAGCAGCTCTCGACCTAGAAGCACAGATACGCAGTATTTT. It is translated as CASSSRPRSTDTQYF.

V is TRBV7-8 and J is TRBJ2-7, with D perhaps TRBD1 (5 bases). Germline V CDR1 and CDR2: SGHVS, FQNEAQ. V was pared by 0 bases and J by 3 bases, with 9 bases between. The CDR3 runs 14 residues. The DNA for the CDR3 is TGTGCCAGCAGCTTAGCTGACAGTAACTACGAGCAGTACTTC. Protein product: CASSLADSNYEQYF.

The chain joins TRBV7-9 to TRBJ2-5; 7 bases agree with TRBD2. The length of the CDR3 is 16 residues. Germline V CDR1 and CDR2: SEHNR, FQNEAQ (reference sequence). Trimming cost V 5 bases and J 5 bases; bases outside gene matches: 14. This CDR3 is CASSPPRERGFETQYF. The CDR3 nucleotides are TGTGCCAGCAGCCCACCGAGGGAGCGGGGTTTCGAGACCCAGTACTTC.

The rearrangement joins TRBV12-5 to TRBJ1-2, with 7 bases aligning to TRBD1. Germline CDR1 reads LGHNT; CDR2 reads FRNRAP. V lost 0 bases and J lost 6; bases outside the gene matches: 13. This CDR3 has 17 amino acids. The chain's CDR3 is CASGLVRDSIFHHGYTF. The CDR3 nucleotides read TGTGCTAGTGGTTTGGTTCGGGACAGTATCTTCCACCATGGCTACACCTTC.

This chain connects TRBV2 to TRBJ1-1, with 7 bases that match TRBD1. V lost 6 bases, J lost 5 bases, and 15 bases stayed unmatched. Germline V gene lookup returns CDR1 SNHLY and CDR2 FYNNEI. This CDR3 spans 16 amino acids. The CDR3 DNA reads as TGTGCCAGCAGCTGGACGGTGGACAGGTCCGGAACTGAAGCTTTCTTT. Translating it yields CASSWTVDRSGTEAFF.

This clone is a singleton in its sample. This chain's CDR3 is CASTLAGAYNEQFF. For the CDR3, the DNA is TGTGCCAGCACTTTAGCGGGAGCCTACAATGAGCAGTTCTTC. V gene TRBV2 combines with J gene TRBJ2-1; 9 bases are shared with TRBD2. CDR1 and CDR2 from the germline V gene are SNHLY and FYNNEI. With 7 bases clipped from V and 2 bases from J, the junction kept 3 bases outside the gene matches. The CDR3 is 14 residues long.

The rearrangement links TRBV29-1 to TRBJ2-7; D is unclear. The CDR3 has 13 residues. With 0 bases removed from V and 2 bases from J, the gap between germline ends came to 8 bases. Looked up from germline, CDR1 is SQVTM and CDR2 is ANQGSEA. The CDR3 coding sequence is TGCAGCGTTGAAGAAACCGGAACCTACGAGCAGTACTTC. The encoded protein is CSVEETGTYEQYF.

This clone was detected once. The gene calls are TRBV6-5 and TRBJ1-2; possible D gene TRBD1, 5 bases. Trimming took off 1 base at V and 3 bases at J, with 15 bases between the two ends. Germline CDR1 MNHEY, CDR2 SVGAGI. The CDR3 spans 16 residues. CDR3 coding DNA: TGTGCCAGCAGTTACTTCCCGACAGAATTACACTATGGCTACACCTTC. Its translation is CASSYFPTELHYGYTF.

V gene TRBV4-3 combines with J gene TRBJ2-2; D unresolved. The CDR3 is 15 amino acids. CDR1 LGHNA and CDR2 YSLEER come from the germline V gene. Trimming shortened V by 0 bases and J by 6 bases, and 11 bases separated the two germline ends. Here the CDR3 reads CASSQDLSRSGELFF. CDR3 nucleotides: TGCGCCAGCAGCCAAGATCTTTCGAGGTCCGGGGAGCTGTTTTTT.

V usage is TRBV27 and J usage is TRBJ1-5, with TRBD1 matching 10 bases. Germline trimming cut 5 bases from V and 0 bases from J; bases unmatched to any gene: 16. Germline lookup yields CDR1 MNHEY and CDR2 SMNVEV (reference sequence). This CDR3 has 20 amino acids. The CDR3 spells CASSPNQFGQGGYSNQPQHF. The CDR3 DNA reads as TGTGCCAGCAGTCCTAATCAATTCGGACAGGGGGGATATAGCAATCAGCCCCAGCATTTT.

This clone was seen only a few times. The chain is built from TRBV30 and TRBJ1-1; possible D gene TRBD1, 5 bases. V was shortened by 3 bases and J by 1 base, with 12 bases between the two germline ends. The length of the CDR3 is 14 residues. CDR1 and CDR2 from the germline V gene are GTSNPN and SVGIG (reference sequence). The CDR3 DNA is TGTGCCTGGAGCCCAGGGATCAAGAACACTGAAGCTTTCTTT. This translates into CAWSPGIKNTEAFF.

The chain has TRBV4-3 and TRBJ2-7; a weak D match, TRBD1 (7 bases). Between the trimmed V and J ends, which lost 1 base and 2 bases, there was a span of 12 bases. CDR1 is LGHNA, CDR2 YSLEER, per germline. The CDR3 length is 15 residues. CDR3 protein: CASSQGRGRTYEQYF. The CDR3 DNA reads as TGCGCCAGCAGCCAAGGGAGGGGGCGCACCTACGAGCAGTACTTC.

V usage is TRBV7-2 and J usage is TRBJ2-3; D may be TRBD1 or TRBD2 (5 bases each). The CDR3 is 12 residues long. Germline values: CDR1 SGHTA, CDR2 FQGNSA. The V end lost 11 bases, the J end lost 4 bases, and 13 bases lay between the germline ends. CDR3 in amino acids: CAGGQGADTQYF. Written as DNA, the CDR3 is TGTGCCGGGGGTCAGGGTGCAGATACGCAGTATTTT.

This chain uses TRBV4-2 with TRBJ1-2; weak D call: TRBD1 (5 bases). Between the trimmed V and J ends, which lost 1 base and 2 bases, there was a span of 8 bases. The length of the CDR3 is 14 residues. Germline CDR1 LGHNA, CDR2 YNFKEQ. CDR3 bases: TGTGCCAGCAGCCAAGGACGACAGAACTATGGCTACACCTTC. Translating it yields CASSQGRQNYGYTF.